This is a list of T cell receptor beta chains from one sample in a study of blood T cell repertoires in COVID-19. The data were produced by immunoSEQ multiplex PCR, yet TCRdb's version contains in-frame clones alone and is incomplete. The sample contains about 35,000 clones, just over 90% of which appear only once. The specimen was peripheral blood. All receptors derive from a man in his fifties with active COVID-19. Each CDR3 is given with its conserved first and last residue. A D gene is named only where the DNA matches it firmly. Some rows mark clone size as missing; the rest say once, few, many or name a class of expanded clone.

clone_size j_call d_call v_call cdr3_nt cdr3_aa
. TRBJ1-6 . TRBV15 TGTGCCACCAGCAGAGGAACAACAGGGTATGAGTGGTCACCCCTCCACTTT CATSRGTTGYEWSPLHF
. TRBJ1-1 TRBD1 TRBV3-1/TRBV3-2 TGTGCCAGCAGCCTGGGACAGGGGATTTTCACTGAAGCTTTCTTT CASSLGQGIFTEAFF
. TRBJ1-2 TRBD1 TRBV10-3 TGTGCCATCAGATCTGGACAGGGAGGTGATGGCTACACCTTC CAIRSGQGGDGYTF
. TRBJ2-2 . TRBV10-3 TGTGCCATCACCGAGGCCTCGATCACCGGGGAGCTGTTTTTT CAITEASITGELFF
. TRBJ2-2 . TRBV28 TGTGCCAGCTCCTCTAGCGCCCGGTGGACCGGGGAGCTGTTTTTT CASSSSARWTGELFF
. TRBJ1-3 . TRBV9 TGTGCCAGCAGCCCCCGGAGGGGCTCTGGAAACACCATATATTTT CASSPRRGSGNTIYF
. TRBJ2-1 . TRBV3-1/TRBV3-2 TGTGCCAGCAGCCTTGTAGCGAGTTACAATGAGCAGTTCTTC CASSLVASYNEQFF
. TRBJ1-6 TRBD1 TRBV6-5 TGTGCCAGCAGTTTCAGGACAGGGCCTTCACCCCTCCACTTT CASSFRTGPSPLHF
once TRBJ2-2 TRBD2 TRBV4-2 TGTGCCAGCAGCCAAGATCGCCGACTAGCGGGGACGAACACCGGGGAGCTGTTTTTT CASSQDRRLAGTNTGELFF
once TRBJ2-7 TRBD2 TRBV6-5 TGTGCCAGCAGTTACCCGGACGGTTCCCGGGGGGGCGAGCAGTACTTC CASSYPDGSRGGEQYF
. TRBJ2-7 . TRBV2 TGTGCCAGCAGCCTCTACGAGCAGTACTTC CASSLYEQYF
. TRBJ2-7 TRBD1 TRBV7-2 TGTGCCAGCAGCCCCCGGGACAGGGTCTACGAGCAGTACTTC CASSPRDRVYEQYF
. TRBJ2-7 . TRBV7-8 TGTGCCAGCAGGCAGGGGGGACTGAAGGACGAGCAGTACTTC CASRQGGLKDEQYF
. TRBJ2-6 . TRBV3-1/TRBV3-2 TGTGCCAGCAGCCAAGTCCGGAGCAGCCGAGCCTCTGGGGCCAACGTCCTGACTTTC CASSQVRSSRASGANVLTF
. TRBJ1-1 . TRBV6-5 TGTGCCAGCAGTTACACGACAGCGAACACTGAAGCTTTCTTT CASSYTTANTEAFF
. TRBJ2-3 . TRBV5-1 TGCGCCAGCAGCTTGGATCCCGGGACAGATACGCAGTATTTT CASSLDPGTDTQYF
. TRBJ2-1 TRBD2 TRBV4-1 TGCGCCAGCAGCCTCCTGACTAGCGGGAGCATCGATGAGCAGTTCTTC CASSLLTSGSIDEQFF
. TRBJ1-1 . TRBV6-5 TGTGCCAGCAGTTACTCGGCCAGGAGGGACACTGAAGCTTTCTTT CASSYSARRDTEAFF
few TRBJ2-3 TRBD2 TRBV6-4 TGTGCCAGCAGTGAAATAGCGGGAACCACAGATACGCAGTATTTT CASSEIAGTTDTQYF
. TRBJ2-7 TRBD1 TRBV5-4 TGTGCCAGCAGCCAGGACAGGTTTCACGAGCAGTACTTC CASSQDRFHEQYF
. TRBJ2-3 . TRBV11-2 TGTGCCAGCAGCTTAGGCCGGGCAGATACGCAGTATTTT CASSLGRADTQYF
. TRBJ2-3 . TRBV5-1 TGCGCCAGCAGCTTCAGCGGGAGCACAGATACGCAGTATTTT CASSFSGSTDTQYF
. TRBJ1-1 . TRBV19 TGTGCCTGCGGGGGAGGGTACACTGAAGCTTTCTTT CACGGGYTEAFF
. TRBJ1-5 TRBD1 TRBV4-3 TGCGCCAGCAGCCAAGGACAGGGACAGCCCCAGCATTTT CASSQGQGQPQHF
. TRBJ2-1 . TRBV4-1 TGCGCCAGCAGCCCCCCCTTGAGTGGGGGGTACGACAATGAGCAGTTCTTC CASSPPLSGGYDNEQFF
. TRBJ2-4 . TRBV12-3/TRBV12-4 TGTGCCAGCAGTCCCCGACAGGAAGGCATTCAGTACTTC CASSPRQEGIQYF
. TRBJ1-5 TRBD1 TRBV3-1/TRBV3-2 TGTGCCAGCAGCGAGAACCGACAGGGCCTTGGCAATCAGCCCCAGCATTTT CASSENRQGLGNQPQHF
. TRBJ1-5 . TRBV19 TGTGCCAGTAGTTCGACGGGCTTCGGGAACCAGCCCCAGCATTTT CASSSTGFGNQPQHF
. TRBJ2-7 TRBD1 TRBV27 TGTGCCACTAAAAAGGGGTGGGACAGTTCCTACGAGCAGTACTTC CATKKGWDSSYEQYF
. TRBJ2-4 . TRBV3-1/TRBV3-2 TGTGCCAGCAGCCAGCAGGGAGCGGGCCGAGTCAAGTACTTC CASSQQGAGRVKYF
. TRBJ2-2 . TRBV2 TGTGCCAGCCGTGCAGGGTTGGGGACGAACACCGGGGAGCTGTTTTTT CASRAGLGTNTGELFF
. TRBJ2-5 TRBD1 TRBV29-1 TGCAGCGTAAACAGGGGGCAGGAGACCCAGTACTTC CSVNRGQETQYF
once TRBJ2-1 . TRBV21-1 TGTGCCAGCAGCAAAGGGGACAGGGGGCAGTTCTTC CASSKGDRGQFF
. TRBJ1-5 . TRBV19 TGTGCCACCCAGGGGTTAAGCAATCAGCCCCAGCATTTT CATQGLSNQPQHF
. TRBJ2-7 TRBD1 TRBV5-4 TGTGCCAGCAGCTTGGCCGGGACAGAGATATACGAGCAGTACTTC CASSLAGTEIYEQYF
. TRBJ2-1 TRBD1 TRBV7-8 TGTGCCAGCAGCTATTCGACAGGGATTGATGAGCAGTTCTTC CASSYSTGIDEQFF
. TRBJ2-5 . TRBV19 TGTGCCAGTAGTCAGGTGGGAGAGACCCAGTACTTC CASSQVGETQYF
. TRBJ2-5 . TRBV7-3 TGTGCCAGCAGCTCGGATCCCTCGGGGACCCAGTACTTC CASSSDPSGTQYF